This is a list of T cell receptor beta chains from one sample in a study of T-cell reconstitution after alpha-beta-depleted transplantation in children. MiXCR was run by TCRdb on the PCR reads, yielding one entry per CDR3 protein. The sample includes 500,000 or so distinct CDR3 sequences, over 25% of them seen just once. The input for sequencing was PBMCs from the stem cell graft donor, taken from the stem cell graft. The receptors stem from a human donor who donated a stem cell graft to a child with aplastic anemia. Each CDR3 is given without its conserved first and last residue.

j_call v_call cdr3_aa
TRBJ2-3 TRBV7-9 ASSFPGIIRTDTQY
TRBJ2-1 TRBV19 ASSMRDRSSYNEQF
TRBJ1-1 TRBV6-2/TRBV6-3 ASYRWDMTEAS
TRBJ2-2 TRBV9 ASRRGSNTGELF
TRBJ1-5 TRBV6-5 ASSYSGQRDQPQH
TRBJ2-3 TRBV7-2 ASSLGRLPQY
TRBJ1-2 TRBV6-2/TRBV6-3 ASREIGYT
TRBJ2-5 TRBV18 ASSPTSQETQY
TRBJ1-6 TRBV25-1 ASSAGQGNSPLH
TRBJ2-1 TRBV7-2 ASSLGREGFEEQF
TRBJ1-6 TRBV20-1 SARATGSSYNSPLH
TRBJ2-6 TRBV6-2/TRBV6-3 ASSTTSASGANVLT
TRBJ2-7 TRBV4-3 ASSQDTRYEQY
TRBJ1-2 TRBV29-1 SAASLYGYT
TRBJ1-1 TRBV5-1 ASSIRPNEAF
TRBJ2-1 TRBV24-1 ATSDQTTSGGLYNEQF
TRBJ2-5 TRBV4-2 ASSQDWYRGYETQY
TRBJ2-7 TRBV20-1 SAEGTGAYEQY
TRBJ2-7 TRBV6-2/TRBV6-3 ASSYSEGLAVDEQY
TRBJ2-7 TRBV7-9 ASSTVIYEQY
TRBJ2-3 TRBV18 ASSRTSPTADTQY
TRBJ2-5 TRBV29-1 SVAGGGNPQETQY
TRBJ2-4 TRBV29-1 SVGGTAKNIQY
TRBJ2-5 TRBV29-1 SVEEASGSGPE
TRBJ1-5 TRBV9 ASSVGLGNQPQH
TRBJ2-1 TRBV20-1 SGTGHLGNEQF
TRBJ1-1 TRBV29-1 SGTGGNTEAF
TRBJ2-1 TRBV5-1 ASSAEPIAGEQF
TRBJ2-1 TRBV5-5 ASSLSGGVYNEQF
TRBJ2-1 TRBV4-3 ASSQESGLVNEQF
TRBJ2-1 TRBV30 AWSGLSRNEQF